This TCR beta chain was captured by sequencing in a study of T-cell reconstitution after alpha-beta-depleted transplantation in children. For TCRbeta, the library was prepared with unique molecular identifiers. TCRdb called the PCR reads again in MiXCR, with one record for every CDR3 protein. The table includes some 350,000 distinct CDR3 sequences, 15% to 20% detected once. CDR3 length: 15 amino acids. The junction had 10 bases not matched to a gene; V was cut back by 5 bases and J by 3 bases. Germline V CDR1 and CDR2: GTSNPN, SVGIG (reference sequence). Material: PBMCs, mostly from graft donor cells, obtained 360 days after TCRalphabeta/CD19-depleted stem cell transplant. The chain joins TRBV30 to TRBJ2-1; 7 bases match TRBD1. The source is a male patient aged 2-15 years who had a stem cell transplant for acute lymphoblastic leukemia, so the T cells may come from the graft donor. CDR3 sequence (DNA): TGTGCCTGGCGCCCTTGGGGACAGCGCTACAATGAGCAGTTCTTC. It translates to CAWRPWGQRYNEQFF.